This entry concerns a single TCR beta chain. The data are from a study of blood T cell repertoires in COVID-19. Study context: Acute and convalescent COVID-19 samples came from the United States, Italy and Spain. T cells, B-cell-depleted T cells, or PBMCs supplied cDNA or gDNA.

Source study methods: The assay estimated nucleated cells by amplifying reference gene primers. Libraries were prepared by immunoSEQ multiplex PCR; TCRdb keeps only in-frame clonotypes and omits some of them. V, J and clone size were drawn from that table, and D and trimming were deduced from the DNA. This table has 88,000 or so clones, over 75% appearing once. V lost 10 bases to trimming and J lost 3 bases, with 18 bases between them. The germline V gene has CDR1 ENHRY and CDR2 SYGVKD. This CDR3 is 14 amino acids long. Sequencing used peripheral blood. This chain joins TRBV10-3 and TRBJ2-5; D possibly corresponds to TRBD2 (6 bases). This receptor was taken from a man between 60 and 75 years old with acute or convalescent COVID-19. The CDR3 protein is CATSTPIAEETQYF. In DNA, the CDR3 is TGTGCCACCTCCACCCCCATAGCGGAAGAGACCCAGTACTTC.